The rows below give T cell receptor beta chains drawn from one sample of a study of blood T cell repertoires in COVID-19. TCRdb keeps only in-frame clones here, not all; method: immunoSEQ multiplex PCR. The table has roughly 250,000 clones, approximately 90% seen once; the top ten hold roughly 0.8%. Sequenced material: peripheral blood. These receptors all come from a man aged 25-45 years with acute or convalescent COVID-19. Both conserved end residues are part of each CDR3. A D gene is named only where the DNA matches it firmly. The size of a clone is reported for some rows only, either as once, few or many, or as a class for expanded clones.

D: TRBD1; J: TRBJ2-3; V: TRBV28; size: -; CDR3: CASSSRYRGRGDTQYF; DNA: TGTGCCAGCAGTTCCCGGTACAGGGGGCGAGGAGATACGCAGTATTTT
D: -; J: TRBJ1-2; V: TRBV6-5; size: -; CDR3: CASSPPGVLSYGYTF; DNA: TGTGCCAGCAGCCCACCGGGGGTACTATCCTATGGCTACACCTTC
D: -; J: TRBJ2-2; V: TRBV7-3; size: -; CDR3: CASSLIGTGELFF; DNA: TGTGCCAGCAGCTTAATCGGCACCGGGGAGCTGTTTTTT
D: TRBD2; J: TRBJ2-1; V: TRBV30; size: -; CDR3: CAWRLAGLDNEQFF; DNA: TGTGCCTGGAGACTAGCGGGTTTGGACAATGAGCAGTTCTTC
D: -; J: TRBJ1-5; V: TRBV18; size: -; CDR3: CASSQQGQPQHF; DNA: TGTGCCAGCTCGCAACAGGGCCAGCCCCAGCATTTT
D: TRBD2; J: TRBJ2-7; V: TRBV28; size: -; CDR3: CASSFPQTSGTSSYEQYF; DNA: TGTGCCAGCAGTTTCCCTCAGACTAGCGGAACGAGCTCCTACGAGCAGTACTTC
D: -; J: TRBJ1-1; V: TRBV19; size: -; CDR3: CASRGDTSRWNTEAFF; DNA: TGTGCCAGTAGGGGAGACACATCCCGGTGGAACACTGAAGCTTTCTTT
D: -; J: TRBJ2-7; V: TRBV18; size: -; CDR3: CASSPNPLVPHEQYF; DNA: TGTGCCAGCTCACCCAACCCGTTAGTTCCCCACGAGCAGTACTTC
D: TRBD1; J: TRBJ1-5; V: TRBV7-8; size: -; CDR3: CASSLGGTGTVYSNQPQHF; DNA: TGTGCCAGCAGCTTAGGGGGTACCGGGACAGTTTATAGCAATCAGCCCCAGCATTTT
D: -; J: TRBJ2-5; V: TRBV4-1; size: -; CDR3: CASSQGAVETQYF; DNA: TGCGCCAGCAGCCAAGGAGCGGTAGAGACCCAGTACTTC
D: TRBD1; J: TRBJ1-5; V: TRBV2; size: few; CDR3: CASSEDRGLFQPQHF; DNA: TGTGCCAGCAGTGAGGACAGGGGGCTTTTTCAGCCCCAGCATTTT
D: -; J: TRBJ2-5; V: TRBV20-1; size: -; CDR3: CSAYQETQYF; DNA: TGCAGTGCTTATCAGGAGACCCAGTACTTC
D: -; J: TRBJ1-1; V: TRBV6-5; size: -; CDR3: CASSYSGRGNTEAFF; DNA: TGTGCCAGCAGTTACTCGGGGAGAGGGAACACTGAAGCTTTCTTT